One T cell receptor beta chain is described in this entry. Its antigen is currently unknown. The data were produced by immunoSEQ multiplex PCR, yet TCRdb's version contains in-frame clones alone and is incomplete. The sample shows 200,000 to 250,000 clones, about 91% of them seen only once. V lost 5 bases to trimming and J lost 1 base, with 17 bases between them. This CDR3 region has 16 residues. CDR1 SEHNR and CDR2 FQNEAQ come from the germline V gene (reference sequence). The source of the sample is a study of cytomegalovirus exposure and HLA in healthy donors. Whole-study results and caveats: There were under 200 TCR beta chains listed as cytomegalovirus-associated.

The sample taken for sequencing was PBMCs. This TCR derives from a woman younger than 35 in good health and CMV-seronegative. This chain uses TRBV7-9 with TRBJ1-2, with a possible D match to TRBD1 (5 bases). The CDR3 spells CASSVGRQRFNYGYTF. The DNA for the CDR3 is TGTGCCAGCAGCGTCGGCAGACAGCGTTTTAACTATGGCTACACCTTC.